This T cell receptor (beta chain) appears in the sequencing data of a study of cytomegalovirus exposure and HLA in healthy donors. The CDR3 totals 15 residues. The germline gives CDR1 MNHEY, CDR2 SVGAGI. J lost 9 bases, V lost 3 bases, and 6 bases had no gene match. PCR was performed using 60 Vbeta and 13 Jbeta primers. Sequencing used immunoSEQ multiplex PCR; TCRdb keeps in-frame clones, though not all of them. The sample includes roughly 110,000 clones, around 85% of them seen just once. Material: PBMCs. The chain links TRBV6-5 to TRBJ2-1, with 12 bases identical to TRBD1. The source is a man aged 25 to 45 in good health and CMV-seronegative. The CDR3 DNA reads TGTGCCAGCAGTTATGTGGGACAGGGGGCGTCTGAGCAGTTCTTC. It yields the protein CASSYVGQGASEQFF.